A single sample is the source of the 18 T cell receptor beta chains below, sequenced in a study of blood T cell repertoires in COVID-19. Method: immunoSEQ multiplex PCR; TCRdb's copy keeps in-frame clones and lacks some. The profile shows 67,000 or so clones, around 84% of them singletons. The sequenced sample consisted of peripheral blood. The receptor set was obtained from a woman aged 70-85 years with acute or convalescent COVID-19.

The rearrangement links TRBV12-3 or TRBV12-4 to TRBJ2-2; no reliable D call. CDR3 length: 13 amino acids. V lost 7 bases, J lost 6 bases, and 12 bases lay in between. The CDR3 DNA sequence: TGTGCCAGCACGTTTCGGGTCCCCGGGGAGCTGTTTTTT. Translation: CASTFRVPGELFF.

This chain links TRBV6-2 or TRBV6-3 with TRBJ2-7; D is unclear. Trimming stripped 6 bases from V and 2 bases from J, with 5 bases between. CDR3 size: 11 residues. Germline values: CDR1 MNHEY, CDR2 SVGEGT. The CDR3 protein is CASSFAYEQYF. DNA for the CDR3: TGTGCCAGCAGCTTCGCCTACGAGCAGTACTTC.

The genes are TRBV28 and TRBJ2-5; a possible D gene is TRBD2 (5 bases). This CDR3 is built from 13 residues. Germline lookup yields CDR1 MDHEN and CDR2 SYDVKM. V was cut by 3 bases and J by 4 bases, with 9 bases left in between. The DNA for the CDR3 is TGTGCCAGCAGTTTTGGAGGCCGAGAGACCCAGTACTTC. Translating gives CASSFGGRETQYF.

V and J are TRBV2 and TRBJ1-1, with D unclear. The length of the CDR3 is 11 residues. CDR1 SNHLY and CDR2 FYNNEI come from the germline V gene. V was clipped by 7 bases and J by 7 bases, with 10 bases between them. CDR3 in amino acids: CASNLAVEAFF. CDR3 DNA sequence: TGTGCCAGCAATTTGGCCGTTGAAGCTTTCTTT.

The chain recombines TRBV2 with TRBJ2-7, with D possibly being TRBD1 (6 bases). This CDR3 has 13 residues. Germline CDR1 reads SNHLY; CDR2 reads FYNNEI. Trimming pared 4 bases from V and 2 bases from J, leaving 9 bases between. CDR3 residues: CASSAQGAYEQYF. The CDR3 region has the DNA TGTGCCAGCAGTGCACAGGGTGCCTACGAGCAGTACTTC.

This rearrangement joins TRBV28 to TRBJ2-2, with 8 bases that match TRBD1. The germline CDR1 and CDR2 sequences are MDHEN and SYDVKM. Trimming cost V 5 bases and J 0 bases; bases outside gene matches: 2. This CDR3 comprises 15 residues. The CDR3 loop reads CASSPTGANTGELFF. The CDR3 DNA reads TGTGCCAGCAGTCCGACAGGGGCGAACACCGGGGAGCTGTTTTTT.

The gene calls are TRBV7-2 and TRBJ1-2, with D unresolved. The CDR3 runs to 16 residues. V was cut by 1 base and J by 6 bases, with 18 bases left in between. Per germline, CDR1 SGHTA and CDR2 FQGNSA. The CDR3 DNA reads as TGTGCCAGCAGCTTAGACCCCGCCGTCGTTGGCAATGGCTACACCTTC. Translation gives CASSLDPAVVGNGYTF.

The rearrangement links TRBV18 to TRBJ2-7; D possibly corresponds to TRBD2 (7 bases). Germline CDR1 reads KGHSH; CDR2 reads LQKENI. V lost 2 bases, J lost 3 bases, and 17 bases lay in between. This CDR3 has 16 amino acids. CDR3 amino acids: CASSPYGGGARYEQYF. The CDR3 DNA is TGTGCCAGCTCACCATACGGTGGGGGGGCTCGCTACGAGCAGTACTTC.

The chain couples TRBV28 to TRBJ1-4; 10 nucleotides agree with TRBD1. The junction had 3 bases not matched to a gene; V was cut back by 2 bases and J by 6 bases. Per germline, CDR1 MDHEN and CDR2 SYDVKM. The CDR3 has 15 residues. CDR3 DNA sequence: TGTGCCAGCAGTTTAACCGGGACAGGGGATGAAAAACTGTTTTTT. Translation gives CASSLTGTGDEKLFF.

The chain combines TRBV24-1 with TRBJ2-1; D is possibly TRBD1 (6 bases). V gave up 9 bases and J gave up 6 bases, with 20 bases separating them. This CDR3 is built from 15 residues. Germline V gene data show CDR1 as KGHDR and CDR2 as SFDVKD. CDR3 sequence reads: CATGWGHEIRNEQFF. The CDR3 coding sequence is TGTGCCACCGGTTGGGGGCACGAGATACGCAATGAGCAGTTCTTC.

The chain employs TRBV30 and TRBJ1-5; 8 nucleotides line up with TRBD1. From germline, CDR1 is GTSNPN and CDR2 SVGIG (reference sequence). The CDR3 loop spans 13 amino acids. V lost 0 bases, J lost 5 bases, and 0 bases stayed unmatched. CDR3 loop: CAWSVQGDQPQHF. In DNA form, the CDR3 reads TGTGCCTGGAGTGTACAGGGGGATCAGCCCCAGCATTTT. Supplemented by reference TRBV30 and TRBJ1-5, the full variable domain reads SQTIHQWPATLVQPVGSPLSLECTVEGTSNPNLYWYRQAAGRGLQLLFYSVGIGQISSEVPQNLSASRPQDRQFILSSKKLLLSDSGFYLCAWSVQGDQPQHFGDGTRLSIL.

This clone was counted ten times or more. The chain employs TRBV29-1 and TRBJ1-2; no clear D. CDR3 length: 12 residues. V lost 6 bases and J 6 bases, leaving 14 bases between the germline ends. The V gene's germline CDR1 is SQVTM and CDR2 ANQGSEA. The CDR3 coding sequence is TGCAGCGTGGAGGAACTGTACGATGGCTACACCTTC. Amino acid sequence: CSVEELYDGYTF.

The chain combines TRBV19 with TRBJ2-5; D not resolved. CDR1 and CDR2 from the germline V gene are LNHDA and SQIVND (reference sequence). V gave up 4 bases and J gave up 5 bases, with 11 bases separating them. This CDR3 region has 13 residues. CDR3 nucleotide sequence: TGTGCCAGTAGTACACGAGGCAGCGAGACCCAGTACTTC. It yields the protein CASSTRGSETQYF.

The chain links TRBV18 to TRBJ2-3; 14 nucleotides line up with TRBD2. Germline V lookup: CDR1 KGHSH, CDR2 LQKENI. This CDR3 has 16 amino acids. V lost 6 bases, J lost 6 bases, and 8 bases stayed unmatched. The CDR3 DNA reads TGTGCCAGCTCGTCAACGACTAGCGGGAGGGCCGATACGCAGTATTTT. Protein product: CASSSTTSGRADTQYF.

Written as DNA, the CDR3 is TGTGCCAGCAGGGGACAGGGGACCTACGAGCAGTACTTC. Translated: CASRGQGTYEQYF. The chain uses TRBV25-1 and TRBJ2-7, with 10 bases aligning to TRBD1. The CDR3 covers 13 residues. The V segment lost 6 bases and the J segment 2 bases; nucleotides outside the gene matches: 1. Germline CDR1 and CDR2: MGHDK and SYGVNS.

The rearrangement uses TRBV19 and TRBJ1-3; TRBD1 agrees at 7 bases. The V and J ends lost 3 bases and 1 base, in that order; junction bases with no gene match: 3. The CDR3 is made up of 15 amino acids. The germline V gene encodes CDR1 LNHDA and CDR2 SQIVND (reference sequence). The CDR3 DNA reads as TGTGCCAGTAGTATTAGGGGGCGATCTGGAAACACCATATATTTT. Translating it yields CASSIRGRSGNTIYF.

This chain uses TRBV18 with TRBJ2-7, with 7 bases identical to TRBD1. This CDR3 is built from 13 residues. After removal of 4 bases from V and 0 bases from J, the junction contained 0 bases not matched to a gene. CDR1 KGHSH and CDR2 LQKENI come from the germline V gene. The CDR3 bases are TGTGCCAGCTCACGGGACAGCTCCTACGAGCAGTACTTC. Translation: CASSRDSSYEQYF.

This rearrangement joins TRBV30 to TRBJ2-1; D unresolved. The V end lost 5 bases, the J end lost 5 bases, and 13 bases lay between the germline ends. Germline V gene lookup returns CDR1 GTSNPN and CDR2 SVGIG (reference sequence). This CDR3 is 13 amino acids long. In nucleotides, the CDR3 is TGTGCCTGGGCACCCGGGTCAAACAATGAGCAGTTCTTC. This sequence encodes CAWAPGSNNEQFF.